This TCR beta chain emerged from a study of blood T cell repertoires in COVID-19. The CDR3 spans 14 residues. The germline gives CDR1 LGHNA, CDR2 YSLEER. V lost 1 base and J 8 bases, leaving 12 bases between the germline ends. The protocol was immunoSEQ multiplex PCR, while the TCRdb copy is restricted to in-frame clones and leaves out a portion. The sample includes around 270,000 clones, around nine tenths of them seen just once. The sample consisted of peripheral blood. The clonotype was recovered from a young man with active or convalescent COVID-19. The chain recombines TRBV4-3 with TRBJ2-1; D unclear. The CDR3 spells CASSQVPGTDEQFF. CDR3 coding DNA: TGCGCCAGCAGCCAAGTCCCGGGTACGGATGAGCAGTTCTTC.